A selection of T cell receptor beta chains follows, all from one sample in a study of identical twins. From the 5' RACE reads, TCRdb called clonotypes with MiXCR, one entry per CDR3 protein. Here the sample spans 300,000 or so distinct CDR3 sequences, just under 9.5% being singletons. These data were also filed under a second study, of yellow fever vaccine responses in identical twins.

The source material was CD8+ T cells sorted from blood. The receptors come from a woman between 18 and 29 years old in good health. The CDR3 runs from the conserved cysteine through the conserved F or W.

v_call: TRBV12-5; j_call: TRBJ2-5; cdr3_aa: CASGLQGAAETQYF
v_call: TRBV12-3/TRBV12-4; j_call: TRBJ1-2; cdr3_aa: CASIPTGPYGYTF
v_call: TRBV6-5; j_call: TRBJ2-1; cdr3_aa: CASSYQTSGGYNEQFF
v_call: TRBV7-2; j_call: TRBJ2-3; cdr3_aa: CASSLAEGAVGEVRDTQYF
v_call: TRBV5-1; j_call: TRBJ2-2; cdr3_aa: CASSRARGRSGELFF
v_call: TRBV12-3/TRBV12-4; j_call: TRBJ2-1; cdr3_aa: CASRTGLAGGGEQFF
v_call: TRBV5-1; j_call: TRBJ1-1; cdr3_aa: CASSLSGEGTEAFF
v_call: TRBV5-1; j_call: TRBJ2-2; cdr3_aa: CASSWGQGAGELFF
v_call: TRBV21-1; j_call: TRBJ2-3; cdr3_aa: CASSKVNRPLADTQYF
v_call: TRBV4-1; j_call: TRBJ2-7; cdr3_aa: CASSQVGDVYEQYF
v_call: TRBV11-2; j_call: TRBJ2-1; cdr3_aa: CASSLVGVTDNEQFF
v_call: TRBV6-2/TRBV6-3; j_call: TRBJ2-2; cdr3_aa: CASSYSLAGESTGELFF
v_call: TRBV11-2; j_call: TRBJ2-2; cdr3_aa: CASSLVGQLLTGELFF
v_call: TRBV2; j_call: TRBJ1-2; cdr3_aa: CASSDGAMGGYTF
v_call: TRBV7-8; j_call: TRBJ2-7; cdr3_aa: CASSLAGRYPLEEQYF
v_call: TRBV5-6; j_call: TRBJ2-7; cdr3_aa: CASRTPSSYEQYF
v_call: TRBV29-1; j_call: TRBJ2-5; cdr3_aa: CSAGRTLMAQYF
v_call: TRBV27; j_call: TRBJ2-3; cdr3_aa: CASTLRAQGVADTQYF
v_call: TRBV14; j_call: TRBJ2-1; cdr3_aa: CASSQAGSSYNEQFF
v_call: TRBV27; j_call: TRBJ2-7; cdr3_aa: CASSLTGVAYEQYF
v_call: TRBV2; j_call: TRBJ2-1; cdr3_aa: CASSGLAGDYNEQFF
v_call: TRBV21-1; j_call: TRBJ2-7; cdr3_aa: CASSKGHSGRQGGVYEQYF
v_call: TRBV29-1; j_call: TRBJ2-1; cdr3_aa: CSVDFLDRNNEQFF
v_call: TRBV12-3/TRBV12-4; j_call: TRBJ2-7; cdr3_aa: CASSFPSGGVYEQYF
v_call: TRBV7-9; j_call: TRBJ1-2; cdr3_aa: CASSQAPTGSSYGYTF
v_call: TRBV20-1; j_call: TRBJ2-1; cdr3_aa: CSARGGGAYNEQFF
v_call: TRBV6-5; j_call: TRBJ2-1; cdr3_aa: CASSFLETADNEQFF
v_call: TRBV11-3; j_call: TRBJ2-1; cdr3_aa: CASSLVAGRGEQFF
v_call: TRBV6-1; j_call: TRBJ2-2; cdr3_aa: CASSQDRQGATEQSNTGELFF